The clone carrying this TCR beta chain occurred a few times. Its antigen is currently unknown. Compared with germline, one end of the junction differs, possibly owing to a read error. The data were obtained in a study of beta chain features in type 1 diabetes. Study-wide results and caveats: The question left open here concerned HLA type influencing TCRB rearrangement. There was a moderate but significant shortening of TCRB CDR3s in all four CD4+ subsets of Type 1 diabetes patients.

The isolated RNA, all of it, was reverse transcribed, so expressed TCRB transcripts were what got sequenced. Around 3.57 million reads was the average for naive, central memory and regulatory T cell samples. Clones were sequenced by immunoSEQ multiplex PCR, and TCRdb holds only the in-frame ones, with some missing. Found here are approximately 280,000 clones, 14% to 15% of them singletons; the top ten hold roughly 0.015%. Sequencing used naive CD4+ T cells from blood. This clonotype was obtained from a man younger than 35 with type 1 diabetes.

This CDR3 reads CASSLVTRAGGAPLF. The CDR3 nucleotides read TGTGCCAGCAGCTTAGTCACGAGAGCGGGGGGCGCTCCGCTCTTC. The chain joins TRBV11-2 to TRBJ2-1; 9 nucleotides align to TRBD2. The CDR3 is 15 amino acids. The V gene's germline CDR1 is SGHAT and CDR2 FQNNGV.